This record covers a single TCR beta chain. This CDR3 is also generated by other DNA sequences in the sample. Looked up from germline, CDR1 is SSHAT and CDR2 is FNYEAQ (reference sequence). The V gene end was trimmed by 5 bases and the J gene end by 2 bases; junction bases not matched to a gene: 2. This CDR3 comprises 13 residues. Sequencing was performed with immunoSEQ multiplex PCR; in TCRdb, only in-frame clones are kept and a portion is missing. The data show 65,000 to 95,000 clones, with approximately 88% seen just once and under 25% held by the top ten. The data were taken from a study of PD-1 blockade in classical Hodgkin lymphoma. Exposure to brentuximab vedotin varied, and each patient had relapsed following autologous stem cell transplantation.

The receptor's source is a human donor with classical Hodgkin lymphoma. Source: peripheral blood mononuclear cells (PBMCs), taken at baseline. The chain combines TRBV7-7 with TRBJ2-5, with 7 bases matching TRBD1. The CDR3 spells CASSRDRQETQYF. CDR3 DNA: TGTGCCAGCAGCCGGGACAGACAAGAGACCCAGTACTTC.